The 29 T cell receptor beta chains given below trace back to one sample, sequenced in a study of T cell responses to AZD1222 COVID-19 vaccine. Some clones are missing from TCRdb's copy, which holds only in-frame ones; the method was immunoSEQ multiplex PCR. The sample has roughly 70,000 clones, about 85% seen once. The sequencing used peripheral blood, collected 28 days after the second AZD1222 dose. These receptors all come from an adult who received the AZD1222 COVID-19 vaccine.

This clone turned up a few times. J is TRBJ1-1 and V is TRBV7-2; D is unresolved. V was shortened by 4 bases and J by 4 bases, with 13 bases between the two germline ends. The germline CDR1 and CDR2 sequences are SGHTA and FQGNSA. The CDR3 is 14 amino acids. The CDR3 nucleotides are TGTGCCAGCAGCTCATCACCGGGGTCCACTGAAGCTTTCTTT. It translates to CASSSSPGSTEAFF.

V gene TRBV11-2 combines with J gene TRBJ2-2, with D perhaps matching TRBD1 (6 bases). The germline V gene encodes CDR1 SGHAT and CDR2 FQNNGV. V was shortened by 4 bases and J by 2 bases, with 11 bases between the two germline ends. This CDR3 comprises 15 residues. Here the CDR3 reads CASSSRDTNTGELFF. For the CDR3, the DNA is TGTGCCAGCAGCTCCCGGGACACCAACACCGGGGAGCTGTTTTTT.

The chain is built from TRBV6-2 or TRBV6-3 and TRBJ2-4; D possibly matches TRBD1 or TRBD2 (7 bases each). Germline CDR1 reads MNHEY; CDR2 reads SVGEGT. V was clipped by 4 bases and J by 2 bases, with 18 bases between them. The CDR3 is 17 residues long. CDR3 DNA sequence: TGTGCCAGCAGTTCCCCAACCAGGGGGGGCCCCAAAAACATTCAGTACTTC. Its translation: CASSSPTRGGPKNIQYF.

A single count supports this clone. V usage is TRBV7-9 and J usage is TRBJ2-7; a weak D match, TRBD1 (6 bases). CDR3 length equals 12 residues. Germline CDR1 is SEHNR and CDR2 is FQNEAQ (reference sequence). The V end was cut by 5 bases, the J end by 6 bases, with 11 bases between. Here the CDR3 DNA reads TGTGCCAGCAGCGGAACAGGGACCGAGCAGTACTTC. It is translated as CASSGTGTEQYF.

V and J are TRBV30 and TRBJ1-1; 7 bases line up with TRBD1. This CDR3 is 14 amino acids long. V lost 2 bases to trimming and J lost 7 bases; unmatched junction nucleotides: 10. The germline V gene encodes CDR1 GTSNPN and CDR2 SVGIG (reference sequence). The DNA of the CDR3 is TGTGCCTGGAGTTCCCCGACTAGGACAGGTGAAGCTTTCTTT. Translated: CAWSSPTRTGEAFF.

Only one count was recorded for this clone. The rearrangement links TRBV5-1 to TRBJ2-3; D unresolved. The germline V gene has CDR1 SGHRS and CDR2 YFSETQ. The V gene lost 0 bases and the J gene lost 4 bases, with 6 bases spanning the gap. This CDR3 is 13 amino acids long. In DNA, the CDR3 is TGCGCCAGCAGCTTGGAACCCCCAGATACGCAGTATTTT. This sequence encodes CASSLEPPDTQYF.

The V gene is TRBV10-3, the J gene TRBJ2-7, with 10 bases identical to TRBD2. Germline CDR1 is ENHRY and CDR2 is SYGVKD. The CDR3 sequence is 16 residues long. Trimming cost V 2 bases and J 3 bases; bases outside gene matches: 7. CDR3 sequence (DNA): TGTGCCATCAGTGAGCAGGGGGCTAGCGGGAGCTACGAGCAGTACTTC. Translating gives CAISEQGASGSYEQYF.

V gene TRBV18 combines with J gene TRBJ1-5, with 8 nucleotides matching TRBD1. V shed 4 bases, J shed 6 bases, and the junction held 14 bases outside the gene matches. From germline, CDR1 is KGHSH and CDR2 LQKENI. This CDR3 has 17 residues. CDR3 sequence: CASSRTGPQYQSQPQHF. The DNA for the CDR3 is TGTGCCAGCTCACGGACAGGGCCCCAATACCAGAGTCAGCCCCAGCATTTT.

Of note for this clone: Germline is not matched at one junction end, which may reflect a read error. This chain uses TRBV10-3 with TRBJ2-2, with D perhaps TRBD1 or TRBD2 (6 bases each). The CDR3 extends over 13 amino acids. Germline CDR1 ENHRY, CDR2 SYGVKD. CDR3 DNA sequence: TGTGCCATCACGGGGGACAACAACGGGGAGCTGTTTTTT. As protein: CAITGDNNGELFF.

The rearrangement links TRBV6-2 or TRBV6-3 to TRBJ1-1; no clear D gene. This CDR3 comprises 19 residues. Trimming stripped 5 bases from V and 3 bases from J, with 28 bases between. CDR1 is MNHEY, CDR2 SVGEGT, per germline. As DNA, the CDR3 is TGTGCCAGCAGTCCCTCAATCGCGGGATTCGGAAGCAAGGACACTGAAGCTTTCTTT. Its protein is CASSPSIAGFGSKDTEAFF.

The chain employs TRBV18 and TRBJ1-1; D is unresolved. Germline V gene sequence: CDR1 KGHSH, CDR2 LQKENI. Trimming left V 0 bases short and J 1 base short, with 6 bases between. The CDR3 loop spans 14 amino acids. The CDR3 loop reads CASSPPGKNTEAFF. In DNA, the CDR3 is TGTGCCAGCTCACCACCGGGAAAGAACACTGAAGCTTTCTTT.

The chain recombines TRBV4-3 with TRBJ2-1; 13 bases align to TRBD2. V was pared by 4 bases and J by 6 bases, with 3 bases of the junction left unmatched. CDR1 LGHNA and CDR2 YSLEER come from the germline V gene. The CDR3 sequence is 15 residues long. For the CDR3, the DNA is TGCGCCAGCAGCCTCCGGACTAGCGGGGGCAATGAGCAGTTCTTC. It translates to CASSLRTSGGNEQFF.

This chain connects TRBV6-5 to TRBJ2-1, with 11 nucleotides matching TRBD2. Germline CDR1 MNHEY, CDR2 SVGAGI. The CDR3 consists of 15 residues. Trimming cost V 6 bases and J 3 bases; bases outside gene matches: 4. The CDR3 loop is CASRLLAGDYNEQFF. The CDR3, as DNA: TGTGCCAGCAGATTACTAGCGGGAGACTACAATGAGCAGTTCTTC.

Concerning this clone: Other DNA sequences in this specimen translate into the identical CDR3. The V gene is TRBV18, the J gene TRBJ2-5, with D unclear. V lost 4 bases, J lost 2 bases, and 2 bases lay in between. In germline, CDR1 is KGHSH, CDR2 LQKENI. This CDR3 has 11 residues. The DNA for the CDR3 is TGTGCCAGCTCACAGCAAGAGACCCAGTACTTC. Protein product: CASSQQETQYF.

J is TRBJ2-3 and V is TRBV7-3; TRBD2 agrees at 10 bases. Germline-derived CDR1 and CDR2 are SGHTA and FQGTGA. The CDR3 sequence is 15 residues long. V lost 0 bases to trimming and J lost 8 bases; unmatched junction nucleotides: 5. As DNA, the CDR3 is TGTGCCAGCAGCTTAACGGTAGCGGGAGGTGGTACGCAGTATTTT. Its protein product is CASSLTVAGGGTQYF.

This clone has just a few counts. V gene TRBV9 combines with J gene TRBJ2-5, with a tentative D call TRBD2 (6 bases). Deletions cut 0 bases from V and 5 bases from J, with 11 bases between. CDR1 and CDR2 (germline): SGDLS, YYNGEE. CDR3 length equals 14 residues. CDR3 nucleotides: TGTGCCAGCAGCGTAGAGCCTCGGGGGGAGACCCAGTACTTC. Its translation is CASSVEPRGETQYF.

This clone was counted between two and nine times. The chain joins TRBV7-8 to TRBJ1-3, with D tentatively TRBD1 (5 bases). The CDR3 spans 15 residues. Germline loops: CDR1 SGHVS, CDR2 FQNEAQ. V was cut by 3 bases and J by 4 bases, with 13 bases left in between. The CDR3 sequence is CASSFAQGRGNTIYF. The CDR3 DNA sequence: TGTGCCAGCAGCTTTGCCCAGGGTAGAGGAAACACCATATATTTT.

The J gene is TRBJ1-3, the V gene TRBV27; 9 bases fit TRBD1. Per germline, CDR1 MNHEY and CDR2 SMNVEV (reference sequence). V trimming: 5 bases; J trimming: 3 bases; junction bases outside the gene matches: 5. The CDR3 length is 15 residues. The CDR3 sequence: CASSPRDRDGNTIYF. The CDR3 DNA is TGTGCCAGCAGTCCGAGGGACAGGGATGGAAACACCATATATTTT.

The count of this clone is one. The chain uses TRBV7-2 and TRBJ1-2, with 7 bases lining up with TRBD1. This CDR3 has 14 amino acids. Germline CDR1 SGHTA, CDR2 FQGNSA. With 5 bases clipped from V and 5 bases from J, the junction kept 8 bases outside the gene matches. The CDR3 bases are TGTGCCAGCAGCGTCGGACAGGACTTTTATGGCTACACCTTC. It yields the protein CASSVGQDFYGYTF.

V and J are TRBV9 and TRBJ2-7; D is possibly TRBD2 (5 bases). Deletions cut 4 bases from V and 4 bases from J, with 18 bases between. The V gene's germline CDR1 is SGDLS and CDR2 YYNGEE. CDR3 size: 15 residues. CDR3 in DNA: TGTGCCAGCAGCCCCAGTACGGGGAGAGCGTACGAGCAGTACTTC. It is translated as CASSPSTGRAYEQYF.

The chain is built from TRBV6-2 or TRBV6-3 and TRBJ1-2; no clear D gene. CDR3 length: 12 amino acids. V lost 6 bases to trimming and J lost 4 bases, with 9 bases between them. Germline V CDR1 and CDR2: MNHEY, SVGEGT. The CDR3 DNA follows: TGTGCCAGCAGCCCAGGACTCTATGGCTACACCTTC. Its translation is CASSPGLYGYTF.

This clone was found a few times. The chain carries TRBV5-6 and TRBJ1-3, with D hard to call. Trimming took 1 base from V and 1 from J, leaving 6 bases between them. This CDR3 is 14 amino acids long. CDR1 is SGHDT and CDR2 is YYEEEE in the germline V gene. CDR3 loop: CASSLISSGNTIYF. As DNA, the CDR3 is TGTGCCAGCAGCTTGATAAGTTCTGGAAACACCATATATTTT. Combining the CDR3 with reference TRBV5-6 and TRBJ1-3 gives the whole variable domain DAGVTQSPTHLIKTRGQQVTLRCSPKSGHDTVSWYQQALGQGPQFIFQYYEEEERQRGNFPDRFSGHQFPNYSSELNVNALLLGDSALYLCASSLISSGNTIYFGEGSWLTVV.

V gene TRBV11-3 combines with J gene TRBJ1-1; the D is unclear. Trimming left V 4 bases short and J 5 bases short, with 11 bases between. Germline assignment: CDR1 SGHNT and CDR2 YENEEA. CDR3 size: 13 residues. Here the CDR3 DNA reads TGTGCCAGCAGCTGGACGCCTAGGACTGAAGCTTTCTTT. As protein: CASSWTPRTEAFF.

The chain is built from TRBV5-6 and TRBJ1-6; maybe TRBD1 (6 bases). This CDR3 is 16 amino acids long. The germline V gene has CDR1 SGHDT and CDR2 YYEEEE. The V and J ends lost 1 base and 0 bases respectively, with 8 bases between them. CDR3 nucleotide sequence: TGTGCCAGCAGCTTGAGAGGGGGCTCCTATAATTCACCCCTCCACTTT. This gives the protein CASSLRGGSYNSPLHF. The whole variable domain, remainder taken from reference TRBV5-6 and TRBJ1-6, is DAGVTQSPTHLIKTRGQQVTLRCSPKSGHDTVSWYQQALGQGPQFIFQYYEEEERQRGNFPDRFSGHQFPNYSSELNVNALLLGDSALYLCASSLRGGSYNSPLHFGNGTRLTVT.

The chain carries TRBV19 and TRBJ1-2; 7 bases agree with TRBD1. V was clipped by 7 bases and J by 5 bases; unmatched bases: 13. There are 15 residues in the CDR3. In germline, CDR1 is LNHDA, CDR2 SQIVND (reference sequence). The CDR3 DNA sequence: TGTGCCAGTACCCCAACAACAGGGGCGGGTTATGGCTACACCTTC. Protein sequence: CASTPTTGAGYGYTF.

The gene calls are TRBV5-6 and TRBJ2-5; D is perhaps TRBD2 (6 bases). Deletions cut 3 bases from V and 4 bases from J, with 19 bases between. Germline V gene data show CDR1 as SGHDT and CDR2 as YYEEEE. This CDR3 spans 16 amino acids. The CDR3 coding sequence is TGTGCCAGCAGCTGGAAACAGTCCGGGAGAGTAGAGACCCAGTACTTC. Its protein product is CASSWKQSGRVETQYF.

The V gene is TRBV13, the J gene TRBJ2-3; no firm D call. The V end lost 4 bases, the J end lost 5 bases, and 4 bases lay between the germline ends. In germline, CDR1 is PRHDT, CDR2 FYEKMQ (reference sequence). CDR3 size: 11 residues. CDR3: CASSSLDTQYF. The DNA of the CDR3 is TGTGCCAGCAGCTCATTAGATACGCAGTATTTT.

The chain is built from TRBV14 and TRBJ2-7; unclear D gene. The V gene's germline CDR1 is SGHDN and CDR2 FVKESK. The CDR3 extends over 12 amino acids. The V end was cut by 3 bases, the J end by 7 bases, with 10 bases between. The CDR3 loop reads CASSQVRSEQYF. DNA of the CDR3: TGTGCCAGCAGCCAGGTCAGGTCGGAGCAGTACTTC.

The chain recombines TRBV19 with TRBJ1-2; TRBD1 agrees at 7 bases. Germline trimming cut 5 bases from V and 11 bases from J; bases unmatched to any gene: 14. Germline V lookup: CDR1 LNHDA, CDR2 SQIVND (reference sequence). This CDR3 comprises 14 residues. The CDR3 spells CASSLGDSLIRYTF. The CDR3 nucleotides are TGTGCCAGTAGTCTGGGGGACAGCCTAATCCGGTACACCTTC.